Each of the 32 T cell receptor beta chains below was sequenced from the same sample in a study of vaccination and CD4 T cells after COVID-19. Scientists ran DNA taken from cultured CD4+ T cells through the Oncomine TCR Beta short-read assay for sequencing. TCRdb reprocessed the PCR reads with MiXCR, giving one entry per CDR3 protein. The top ten hold 10% to 13% of the sample, which has some 18,000 distinct CDR3 sequences, roughly 50% seen once. Antigens for these TCRs are unknown. Treatment described: roughly ten-day PBMC culture with coronavirus spike peptide pools or control peptides (ViraFEST assay). Sequences were derived from CD4+ T cells from blood, cultured in vitro, sampled before SARS-CoV-2 vaccination. These receptors originate from a human donor who had recovered from COVID-19.

The gene calls are TRBV6-1 and TRBJ1-5; D not resolved. Trimming pared 10 bases from V and 2 bases from J, leaving 15 bases between. The germline gives CDR1 MNHNS, CDR2 SASEGT. The CDR3 sequence is 14 residues long. CDR3 coding DNA: TGTGCCACCGGAACTATACGGGGCAATCAGCCCCAGCATTTT. Translation: CATGTIRGNQPQHF.

The genes are TRBV7-9 and TRBJ2-1; 11 nucleotides line up with TRBD2. The CDR3 sequence is 15 residues long. Trimming removed 0 bases from V and 8 bases from J; junction bases left unmatched: 3. Germline V lookup: CDR1 SEHNR, CDR2 FQNEAQ (reference sequence). The CDR3 reads CASSLALAGGDEQFF. The CDR3 DNA is TGTGCCAGCAGCTTAGCCCTAGCGGGAGGAGATGAGCAGTTCTTC.

This clonotype came up a few times. The rearrangement joins TRBV7-2 to TRBJ2-1; 7 positions agree with TRBD1. CDR3 length: 15 residues. With V trimmed by 5 bases and J by 2 bases, 6 bases remained unmatched. CDR1 and CDR2 from the germline V gene are SGHTA and FQGNSA. The CDR3 DNA is TGTGCCAGCAGCCCGGACAGGTGGACCTACAATGAGCAGTTCTTC. Amino acids: CASSPDRWTYNEQFF.

The CDR3: CASSEGTASKNIQYF. The CDR3, as DNA: TGCGCCAGCAGTGAGGGGACAGCCAGTAAAAACATTCAGTACTTC. The chain links TRBV10-1 to TRBJ2-4; the match to TRBD1 covers 7 bases. The V segment lost 2 bases and the J segment 4 bases; nucleotides outside the gene matches: 5. Germline V gives CDR1 WNHNN, CDR2 SYGVQD (reference sequence). This CDR3 has 15 amino acids.

The chain uses TRBV4-1 and TRBJ2-3; 9 nucleotides agree with TRBD1. The V segment lost 2 bases and the J segment 4 bases; nucleotides outside the gene matches: 10. The germline V gene encodes CDR1 MGHRA and CDR2 YSYEKL. The CDR3 length is 17 residues. The CDR3 DNA reads TGCGCCAGCAGCCAACCGGGACAGGGTCGTGACTCAGATACGCAGTATTTT. Amino acids: CASSQPGQGRDSDTQYF.

V usage is TRBV7-9 and J usage is TRBJ1-2, with 7 bases that match TRBD1. Germline-derived CDR1 and CDR2 are SEHNR and FQNEAQ (reference sequence). The CDR3 length is 12 residues. CDR3 region: CALGTEIYGYTF. The CDR3 DNA sequence: TGTGCATTAGGGACAGAGATTTATGGCTACACCTTC.

Only a few counts were recorded for this clonotype. This sequence joins TRBV6-7 and TRBJ2-4; perhaps D is TRBD1 or TRBD2 (5 bases each). TRBV6-7 is an ORF, with its function uncertain. This CDR3 is 13 amino acids long. The V end lost 1 base, the J end lost 8 bases, and 9 bases lay between the germline ends. The CDR3 DNA reads as TGTGCCAGCAGTTACTGGCGAGGGGACATTCAGTACTTC. Translation: CASSYWRGDIQYF.

The chain carries TRBV7-8 and TRBJ1-3, with D hard to call. The CDR3 has 13 amino acids. CDR1 is SGHVS and CDR2 is FQNEAQ in the germline V gene. Trimming cost V 5 bases and J 0 bases, with 5 bases left between them. Here the CDR3 reads CASSLGSGNTIYF. In DNA, the CDR3 is TGTGCCAGCAGCCTGGGCTCTGGAAACACCATATATTTT. The variable domain in full, with the rest retrieved from reference TRBV7-8 and TRBJ1-3, is GAGVSQSPRYKVAKRGQDVALRCDPISGHVSLFWYQQALGQGPEFLTYFQNEAQLDKSGLPSDRFFAERPEGSVSTLKIQRTQQEDSAVYLCASSLGSGNTIYFGEGSWLTVV.

This clonotype was picked up a small number of times. The chain uses TRBV20-1 and TRBJ2-2, with D tentatively TRBD2 (6 bases). The CDR3 totals 17 residues. Trimming took 3 bases from V and 0 from J, leaving 17 bases between them. Germline V gives CDR1 DFQATT, CDR2 SNEGSKA (reference sequence). The CDR3, as DNA: TGCAGTGCTAGGAAGGGACTTCCCCCCGCGAACACCGGGGAGCTGTTTTTT. It is translated as CSARKGLPPANTGELFF.

The chain carries TRBV28 and TRBJ2-5; TRBD2 agrees at 7 bases. The CDR3 covers 14 residues. CDR1 and CDR2 from the germline V gene are MDHEN and SYDVKM. Unmatched junction bases numbered 8, after V lost 3 bases and J lost 7 bases. CDR3 bases: TGTGCCAGCAGTTTCTACGGGCGCGGGGGGACCCAGTACTTC. This translates into CASSFYGRGGTQYF.

A few counts support this clonotype. This chain connects TRBV6-1 to TRBJ1-1; TRBD1 agrees at 7 bases. CDR1 is MNHNS and CDR2 is SASEGT in the germline V gene. CDR3 size: 11 residues. Losses at the gene ends were 6 bases for V and 11 bases for J; bases not matched to a gene: 6. The CDR3 DNA is TGTGCCAGCAGCCGACAGGGTTTGGCTTTCTTT. Translating gives CASSRQGLAFF.

The J gene is TRBJ2-2, the V gene TRBV7-6; D uncertain. This CDR3 spans 15 amino acids. From germline, CDR1 is SGHVS and CDR2 FNYEAQ. Trimming pared 2 bases from V and 0 bases from J, leaving 7 bases between. The CDR3 loop reads CASSLLVPNTGELFF. CDR3 DNA sequence: TGTGCCAGCAGCTTACTAGTCCCGAACACCGGGGAGCTGTTTTTT.

This sequence joins TRBV10-3 and TRBJ1-2; 9 bases are a match to TRBD1. The CDR3 extends over 15 amino acids. The V gene's germline CDR1 is ENHRY and CDR2 SYGVKD. J gave up 7 bases and V 2 bases, and 8 bases lay outside the gene matches. CDR3 DNA sequence: TGTGCCATCAGTGAGACCTGGACAGGGGTCGGTGGCTACACCTTC. It codes for CAISETWTGVGGYTF.

J is TRBJ2-3 and V is TRBV29-1; 11 nucleotides line up with TRBD2. CDR1 SQVTM and CDR2 ANQGSEA come from the germline V gene. V lost 6 bases and J lost 4; bases outside the gene matches: 12. This CDR3 region has 16 residues. CDR3 residues: CSVFARLAGLSDTQYF. The CDR3 bases are TGCAGCGTCTTTGCCCGACTAGCGGGACTGTCAGATACGCAGTATTTT.

V usage is TRBV6-1 and J usage is TRBJ2-2; 7 bases align to TRBD2. V shed 7 bases and J 0 bases; nucleotides not matched to a gene: 8. This CDR3 region has 16 residues. Per the germline V gene, CDR1 is MNHNS and CDR2 is SASEGT. In DNA, the CDR3 is TGTGCCAGCAATCCCTACGGGGGGACGAACACCGGGGAGCTGTTTTTT. The encoded protein is CASNPYGGTNTGELFF.

This clonotype appeared a few times. The gene calls are TRBV7-9 and TRBJ1-6; the match to TRBD1 covers 8 bases. V shed 2 bases, J shed 5 bases, and the junction held 2 bases outside the gene matches. CDR3 length: 15 amino acids. Germline V gene sequence: CDR1 SEHNR, CDR2 FQNEAQ (reference sequence). The CDR3 coding sequence is TGTGCCAGCAGCTTACAGGACAGGGATAATTCACCCCTCCACTTT. Its protein is CASSLQDRDNSPLHF. The full variable domain, with the rest looked up from reference TRBV7-9 and TRBJ1-6, is DTGVSQNPRHKITKRGQNVTFRCDPISEHNRLYWYRQTLGQGPEFLTYFQNEAQLEKSRLLSDRFSAERPKGSFSTLEIQRTEQGDSAMYLCASSLQDRDNSPLHFGNGTRLTVT.

The chain recombines TRBV11-1 with TRBJ1-1; D perhaps matches TRBD1 (6 bases). The V and J ends lost 5 bases and 4 bases respectively, with 20 bases between them. CDR3 length: 16 amino acids. Germline assignment: CDR1 SGHAT and CDR2 FQDESV (reference sequence). CDR3 sequence: CASSPVGGLGGTEAFF. CDR3 sequence (DNA): TGTGCCAGCAGCCCGGTAGGGGGGTTAGGCGGCACTGAAGCTTTCTTT.

V usage is TRBV20-1 and J usage is TRBJ2-6; D remains unclear. Deletions cut 5 bases from V and 0 bases from J, with 11 bases between. Germline V CDR1 and CDR2: DFQATT, SNEGSKA (reference sequence). The CDR3 is made up of 15 amino acids. The CDR3 loop is CSAGRGNSGANVLTF. Here the CDR3 DNA reads TGCAGTGCTGGAAGAGGTAACTCTGGGGCCAACGTCCTGACTTTC.

The rearrangement links TRBV7-2 to TRBJ2-7, with D possibly being TRBD1 (5 bases). The V end lost 3 bases, the J end lost 4 bases, and 10 bases lay between the germline ends. This CDR3 contains 13 residues. Germline CDR1 reads SGHTA; CDR2 reads FQGNSA. CDR3 in DNA: TGTGCCAGCAGCTTCCAGGGAAGGTACGAGCAGTACTTC. Amino acid sequence: CASSFQGRYEQYF.

The chain uses TRBV6-5 and TRBJ2-4; D is unclear. This CDR3 is 14 amino acids long. V dropped 0 bases and J dropped 5 bases, with 8 bases sitting between them. CDR1 is MNHEY and CDR2 is SVGAGI in the germline V gene. In nucleotides, the CDR3 is TGTGCCAGCAGTTACTCCCCGGCGCAAAACATTCAGTACTTC. Protein product: CASSYSPAQNIQYF.

To note about this clonotype: Given a much more abundant clone one base away, this may be a read error. This chain joins TRBV20-1 and TRBJ1-5, with D unresolved. The germline gives CDR1 DFQATT, CDR2 SNEGSKA (reference sequence). The CDR3 is 13 amino acids. This CDR3 is CSGFDYSSQPQHF. Here the CDR3 DNA reads TGCAGCGGCTTTGACTATAGCAGTCAGCCCCAGCATTTT.

CDR3: CASSSGVTGELFF. The CDR3, as DNA: TGCGCCAGCAGTTCAGGGGTTACCGGGGAGCTGTTTTTT. This chain connects TRBV5-1 to TRBJ2-2; maybe TRBD1 (6 bases). The germline CDR1 and CDR2 sequences are SGHRS and YFSETQ. The CDR3 is made up of 13 amino acids. Trimming took off 5 bases at V and 5 bases at J, with 10 bases between the two ends.

This chain uses TRBV7-9 with TRBJ1-1; 8 bases agree with TRBD1. This CDR3 has 12 amino acids. J lost 3 bases, V lost 6 bases, and 0 bases had no gene match. The germline gives CDR1 SEHNR, CDR2 FQNEAQ (reference sequence). CDR3 in DNA: TGTGCCAGCAGGGACAGGGACACTGAAGCTTTCTTT. Encoded protein: CASRDRDTEAFF.

This chain links TRBV18 with TRBJ1-1, with D maybe TRBD1 (5 bases). V was clipped by 3 bases and J by 4 bases, with 15 bases between them. Germline V gene lookup returns CDR1 KGHSH and CDR2 LQKENI. The CDR3 covers 15 residues. The CDR3 bases are TGTGCCAGCTCACCTCGAGGAGGGGAGGGCACTGAAGCTTTCTTT. Translation: CASSPRGGEGTEAFF.

The genes are TRBV15 and TRBJ2-2; TRBD2 agrees at 14 bases. Germline CDR1 reads LNHNV; CDR2 reads YYDKDF (reference sequence). The CDR3 loop spans 16 amino acids. Trimming at V came to 5 bases and at J to 5 bases, leaving 4 bases not matched to a gene. This chain's CDR3 is CATSDRLAGGTGELFF. The CDR3 DNA reads TGTGCCACCAGCGATAGACTAGCGGGAGGGACCGGGGAGCTGTTTTTT.

The genes are TRBV6-1 and TRBJ1-2, with TRBD1 as a possible D gene (5 bases). V was cut by 6 bases and J by 2 bases, with 16 bases left in between. Germline V CDR1 and CDR2: MNHNS, SASEGT. This CDR3 is 15 amino acids long. CDR3 bases: TGTGCCAGCAGGCCGCCGGGGGGTATAAACTATGGCTACACCTTC. Its protein product is CASRPPGGINYGYTF.

This clonotype was seen more than once but under ten times. The chain couples TRBV6-2 or TRBV6-3 to TRBJ1-5, with 9 nucleotides matching TRBD1. J gave up 0 bases and V 6 bases, and 6 bases lay outside the gene matches. CDR3 size: 16 residues. Germline V CDR1 and CDR2: MNHEY, SVGEGT. DNA of the CDR3: TGTGCCAGCAGCCGAACAGGGGGCTATAGCAATCAGCCCCAGCATTTT. Translated: CASSRTGGYSNQPQHF.

The CDR3, as DNA: TGCGCCAAGGACAGGGAAAGCTACGAGCAGTACTTC. This translates into CAKDRESYEQYF. The V and J genes are TRBV4-1 and TRBJ2-7, with 8 bases fitting TRBD1. The length of the CDR3 is 12 residues. The V gene's germline CDR1 is MGHRA and CDR2 YSYEKL. V was clipped by 10 bases and J by 3 bases; unmatched bases: 5.

The chain links TRBV9 to TRBJ1-2; D is undetermined. The CDR3 spans 13 residues. V was shortened by 5 bases and J by 0 bases, with 8 bases between the two germline ends. Germline CDR1 reads SGDLS; CDR2 reads YYNGEE. The CDR3 here is CASRGLTNYGYTF. In DNA form, the CDR3 reads TGTGCCAGCAGAGGACTGACTAACTATGGCTACACCTTC.

This clonotype appeared a few times. The chain has TRBV5-4 and TRBJ1-6; 8 positions agree with TRBD1. The CDR3 has 14 amino acids. Unmatched junction bases numbered 6, after V lost 4 bases and J lost 9 bases. Germline V gene lookup returns CDR1 SGHNT and CDR2 YYREEE (reference sequence). The CDR3 protein is CASSRDRGSSPLHF. The DNA for the CDR3 is TGTGCCAGCAGCCGAGACAGGGGAAGTTCACCCCTCCACTTT.

The V and J genes are TRBV20-1 and TRBJ2-7; TRBD2 matches 9 bases. Germline V gives CDR1 DFQATT, CDR2 SNEGSKA (reference sequence). The CDR3 consists of 14 residues. Trimming at V came to 3 bases and at J to 5 bases, leaving 8 bases not matched to a gene. CDR3 region: CSASGLAGFDEQYF. The DNA of the CDR3 is TGCAGTGCTAGTGGCCTAGCGGGGTTCGACGAGCAGTACTTC.

The genes are TRBV29-1 and TRBJ1-3; D possibly corresponds to TRBD1 (6 bases). With 4 bases removed from V and 0 bases from J, the gap between germline ends came to 13 bases. Germline V gene lookup returns CDR1 SQVTM and CDR2 ANQGSEA. This CDR3 region has 15 residues. CDR3 bases: TGCAGCGTTGGGGACATAAAGAACTCTGGAAACACCATATATTTT. Translating gives CSVGDIKNSGNTIYF.